One and the same sample provided the 28 T cell receptor beta chains below, sequenced in a study of monozygotic twins with inflammatory bowel disease. From its re-call of the 5' RACE reads, TCRdb lists each CDR3 protein once, without DNA. This table holds around 230,000 distinct CDR3 sequences. The sequenced material came from blood. All receptors come from a human donor with ulcerative colitis or Crohn's disease, or a healthy co-twin of an affected twin (not recorded which).

The rearrangement uses TRBV3-1 and TRBJ2-5; no DNA is available, so the TRBD1 call from TCRdb remains unchecked. Germline loops: CDR1 LGHDT, CDR2 YNNKEL (reference sequence). This CDR3 is 15 amino acids long. This chain's CDR3 is CASSQDLRAVGTQYF.

The rearrangement uses TRBV3-1 and TRBJ1-2; checking the TCRdb D call of TRBD1 is not possible without DNA. The CDR3 covers 13 residues. Germline V lookup: CDR1 LGHDT, CDR2 YNNKEL (reference sequence). The CDR3 reads CASSQGGPYGYTF.

CDR3 loop: CASGRPDRGNNEQFF. The chain recombines TRBV5-4 with TRBJ2-1; TCRdb lists TRBD1, though no DNA is available to test this call. Germline V gene sequence: CDR1 SGHNT, CDR2 YYREEE (reference sequence). The CDR3 contains 15 residues.

This chain links TRBV18 with TRBJ2-7; TCRdb's assignment of TRBD1 cannot be checked, as there is no DNA. Looked up from germline, CDR1 is KGHSH and CDR2 is LQKENI. The CDR3 is 15 residues long. CDR3 sequence: CASSRSTDLTYEQYF.

V and J are TRBV10-3 and TRBJ2-3; no DNA is available, so the TRBD2 call from TCRdb remains unchecked. From germline, CDR1 is ENHRY and CDR2 SYGVKD. The CDR3 length is 14 residues. The CDR3: CAIRETSVTDTQYF.

V is TRBV27 and J is TRBJ2-1; the TRBD2 assignment by TCRdb is unverifiable without DNA. The CDR3 loop spans 18 amino acids. Per the germline V gene, CDR1 is MNHEY and CDR2 is SMNVEV (reference sequence). The chain's CDR3 is CASSSGLAGGPSYNEQFF.

The rearrangement links TRBV20-1 to TRBJ2-6; TCRdb lists TRBD2, though no DNA is available to test this call. This CDR3 spans 16 amino acids. Germline-derived CDR1 and CDR2 are DFQATT and SNEGSKA (reference sequence). The CDR3 loop reads CSASWTSPSGANVLTF.

The chain employs TRBV20-1 and TRBJ2-5; TCRdb calls TRBD1, which cannot be checked without DNA. In germline, CDR1 is DFQATT, CDR2 SNEGSKA (reference sequence). CDR3 size: 15 residues. CDR3 protein: CSASPASFVFETQYF.

The rearrangement uses TRBV29-1 and TRBJ2-7; TCRdb names TRBD2, which stays unverified in the absence of DNA. Per the germline V gene, CDR1 is SQVTM and CDR2 is ANQGSEA. The length of the CDR3 is 15 residues. The CDR3 protein is CSVGGGGARSYEQYF.

The chain joins TRBV7-2 to TRBJ2-1. The V gene's germline CDR1 is SGHTA and CDR2 FQGNSA. The CDR3 contains 14 residues. Here the CDR3 reads CASSKRTASNEQFF.

V and J are TRBV18 and TRBJ1-2; TCRdb outputs TRBD1, but without DNA this stays unchecked. The CDR3 sequence is 17 residues long. Germline V CDR1 and CDR2: KGHSH, LQKENI. The CDR3 sequence is CASSLTPSGHQNYGYTF.

This chain uses TRBV19 with TRBJ2-1. The CDR3 is 15 residues long. In germline, CDR1 is LNHDA, CDR2 SQIVND (reference sequence). CDR3 sequence reads: CASTNSGGAHNEQFF.

V and J are TRBV5-5 and TRBJ1-6; no DNA is available, so the TRBD1 call from TCRdb remains unchecked. CDR3 length equals 14 residues. Germline loops: CDR1 SGHKS, CDR2 YYEKEE (reference sequence). The CDR3 loop reads CASSLVGANSPLHF.

The V and J genes are TRBV7-8 and TRBJ2-1; TCRdb gives TRBD2 as the D gene, but with no DNA this cannot be confirmed. Germline V gene data show CDR1 as SGHVS and CDR2 as FQNEAQ. The CDR3 is 16 residues long. The CDR3 region is CASSLLAGGTYNEQFF.

The chain recombines TRBV5-5 with TRBJ1-5; TCRdb picks TRBD1, but there is no DNA to check that call. The CDR3 spans 14 residues. Germline V gene lookup returns CDR1 SGHKS and CDR2 YYEKEE (reference sequence). The CDR3 spells CASSLWAYRQPQHF.

This sequence joins TRBV12-5 and TRBJ2-7; TCRdb indicates TRBD1, and absent DNA this call remains unverified. The CDR3 has 17 amino acids. Germline V gene sequence: CDR1 LGHNT, CDR2 FRNRAP. CDR3 amino acids: CASGLVGFGTGGSEQYF.

The J gene is TRBJ1-1, the V gene TRBV10-3; the TCRdb call, TRBD1, lacks DNA for checking. Germline-derived CDR1 and CDR2 are ENHRY and SYGVKD. This CDR3 has 16 amino acids. Here the CDR3 reads CAISSGTGGAGTEAFF.

The V and J genes are TRBV4-1 and TRBJ1-1. This CDR3 has 15 amino acids. Germline values: CDR1 MGHRA, CDR2 YSYEKL. The CDR3 spells CASSRFVTMNTEAFF.

CDR3 amino acids: CSARSFDRGNEKLFF. The V and J genes are TRBV20-1 and TRBJ1-4; no DNA is available, so the TRBD1 call from TCRdb remains unchecked. The CDR3 has 15 residues. CDR1 DFQATT and CDR2 SNEGSKA come from the germline V gene (reference sequence).

The chain employs TRBV15 and TRBJ1-1; TCRdb picks TRBD1, but there is no DNA to check that call. Looked up from germline, CDR1 is LNHNV and CDR2 is YYDKDF (reference sequence). The CDR3 contains 15 residues. CDR3 residues: CATSSPRQGRTEAFF. The variable domain in full, completed from reference TRBV15 and TRBJ1-1, reads DAMVIQNPRYQVTQFGKPVTLSCSQTLNHNVMYWYQQKSSQAPKLLFHYYDKDFNNEADTPDNFQSRRPNTSFCFLDIRSPGLGDTAMYLCATSSPRQGRTEAFFGQGTRLTVV.

The rearrangement uses TRBV5-1 and TRBJ1-1. The CDR3 is 16 amino acids. CDR1 is SGHRS, CDR2 YFSETQ, per germline. The CDR3 here is CASSLGVTRRDTEAFF.

CDR3: CPNRDRAHEQYF. The chain links TRBV7-9 to TRBJ2-7; the TCRdb D gene call, TRBD1, has no DNA to confirm it. The CDR3 has 12 residues. CDR1 and CDR2 from the germline V gene are SEHNR and FQNEAQ (reference sequence).

The gene calls are TRBV18 and TRBJ1-1. Germline loops: CDR1 KGHSH, CDR2 LQKENI. This CDR3 spans 14 amino acids. The CDR3: CASSPERDNTEAFF.

This chain links TRBV12-3 or TRBV12-4 with TRBJ2-4; as DNA is missing, the TRBD1 call by TCRdb cannot be tested. CDR3 size: 14 residues. CDR3 protein: CASRATTGLDIQYF.

The chain has TRBV4-2 and TRBJ2-2. CDR1 and CDR2 (germline): LGHNA, YNFKEQ. The CDR3 runs 15 residues. The CDR3 sequence is CASSQAYSNTGELFF.

The chain couples TRBV5-4 to TRBJ1-1. Germline CDR1 SGHNT, CDR2 YYREEE (reference sequence). This CDR3 is built from 14 residues. CDR3 amino acids: CASKPVPVDTEAFF.

The chain recombines TRBV11-2 with TRBJ2-7. The CDR3 loop spans 15 amino acids. Germline CDR1 is SGHAT and CDR2 is FQNNGV. CDR3 in amino acids: CASSLLPGSSYEQYF.

The rearrangement links TRBV6-4 to TRBJ1-1; absent DNA, TCRdb's TRBD1 call cannot be checked. CDR1 MRHNA and CDR2 SNTAGT come from the germline V gene. The CDR3 has 15 residues. CDR3 sequence reads: CASSERTGGNTEAFF.